This T cell receptor (beta chain) was captured in a study of blood T cells in healthy people across ages. A second PCR, run for roughly 6 to 11 cycles, used a sample-barcoded 5' primer plus a J-beta primer mix. Via MiXCR, TCRdb re-called the 5' RACE reads, giving one row per CDR3 protein. Here the sample spans hundreds of thousands of distinct CDR3 sequences, under 30% being singletons. A remark on this clonotype: Antigen specificity is unknown.

Regarding the study as a whole: Changes seen in expanded clonotypes were possibly confounded by donor CMV status left unknown.

This clonotype was obtained from a woman older than 75 in good health. What was sequenced was blood.

The CDR3 DNA reads TGTGCCAGCAGCTTAGGCGGGGGGTCCATCTCTGGCACAGATACGCAGTATTTT. Its protein is CASSLGGGSISGTDTQYF. V is TRBV7-8 and J is TRBJ2-3; TRBD2 matches at 8 bases. CDR3 length equals 18 residues. The V segment lost 1 base and the J segment 1 base; nucleotides outside the gene matches: 10. From germline, CDR1 is SGHVS and CDR2 FQNEAQ.